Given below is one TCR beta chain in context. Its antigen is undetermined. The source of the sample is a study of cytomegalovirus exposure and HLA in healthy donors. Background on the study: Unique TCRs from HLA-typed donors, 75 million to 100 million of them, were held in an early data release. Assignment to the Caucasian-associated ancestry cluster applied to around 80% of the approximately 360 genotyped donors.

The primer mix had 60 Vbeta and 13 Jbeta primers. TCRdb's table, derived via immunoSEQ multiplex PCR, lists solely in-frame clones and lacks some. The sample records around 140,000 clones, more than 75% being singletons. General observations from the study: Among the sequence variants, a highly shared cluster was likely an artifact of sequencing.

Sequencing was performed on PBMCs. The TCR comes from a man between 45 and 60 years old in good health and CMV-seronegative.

CDR3 sequence (DNA): TGTGCCAGCAGCGCTGGCCGTGGGACCCAGTACTTC. Its translation is CASSAGRGTQYF. The chain joins TRBV9 to TRBJ2-5; D ambiguous. In germline, CDR1 is SGDLS, CDR2 YYNGEE. With 3 bases removed from V and 7 bases from J, the gap between germline ends came to 10 bases. This CDR3 is built from 12 residues.